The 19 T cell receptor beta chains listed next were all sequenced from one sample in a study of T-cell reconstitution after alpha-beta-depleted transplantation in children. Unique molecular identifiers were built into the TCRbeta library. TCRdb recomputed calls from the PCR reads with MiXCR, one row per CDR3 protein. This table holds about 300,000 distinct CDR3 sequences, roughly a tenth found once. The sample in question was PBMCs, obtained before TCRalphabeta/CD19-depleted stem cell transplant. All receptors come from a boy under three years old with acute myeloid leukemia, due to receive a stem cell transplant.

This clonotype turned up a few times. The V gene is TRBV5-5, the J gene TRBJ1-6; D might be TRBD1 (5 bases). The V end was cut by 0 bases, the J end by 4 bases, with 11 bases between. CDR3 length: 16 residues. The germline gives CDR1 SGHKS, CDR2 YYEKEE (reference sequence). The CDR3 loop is CASSLGGTAYNSPLHF. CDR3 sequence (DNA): TGTGCCAGCAGCTTGGGTGGGACGGCTTATAATTCACCCCTCCACTTT. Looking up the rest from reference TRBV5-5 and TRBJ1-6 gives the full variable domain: DAGVTQSPTHLIKTRGQQVTLRCSPISGHKSVSWYQQVLGQGPQFIFQYYEKEERGRGNFPDRFSARQFPNYSSELNVNALLLGDSALYLCASSLGGTAYNSPLHFGNGTRLTVT.

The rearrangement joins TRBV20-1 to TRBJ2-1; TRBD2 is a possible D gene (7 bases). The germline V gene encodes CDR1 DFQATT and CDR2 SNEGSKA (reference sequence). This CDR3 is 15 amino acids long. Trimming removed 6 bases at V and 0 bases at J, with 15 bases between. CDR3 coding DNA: TGCAGTGCCGCGGGGGCACCTAGCTCCTACAATGAGCAGTTCTTC. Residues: CSAAGAPSSYNEQFF.

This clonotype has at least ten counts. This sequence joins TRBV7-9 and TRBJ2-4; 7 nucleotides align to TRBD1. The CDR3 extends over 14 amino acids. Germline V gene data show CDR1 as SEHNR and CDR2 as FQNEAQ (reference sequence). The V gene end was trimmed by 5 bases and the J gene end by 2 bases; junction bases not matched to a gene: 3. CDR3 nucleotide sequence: TGTGCCAGCAGCCCGGGACAGACCAAAAACATTCAGTACTTC. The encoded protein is CASSPGQTKNIQYF.

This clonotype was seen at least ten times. Written as DNA, the CDR3 is TGTGCCACCAGCGGCAAGGGACGGTCTTCCTACGAGCAGTACTTC. Its translation: CATSGKGRSSYEQYF. This sequence joins TRBV15 and TRBJ2-7; D is tentatively TRBD1 or TRBD2 (5 bases each). V lost 5 bases, J lost 1 base, and 15 bases lay in between. The germline V gene has CDR1 LNHNV and CDR2 YYDKDF (reference sequence). There are 15 residues in the CDR3.

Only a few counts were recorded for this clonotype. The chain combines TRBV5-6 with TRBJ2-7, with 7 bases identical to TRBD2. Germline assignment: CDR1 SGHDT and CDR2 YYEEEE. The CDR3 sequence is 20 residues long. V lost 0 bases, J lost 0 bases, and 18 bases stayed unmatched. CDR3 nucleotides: TGTGCCAGCAGCTTGGTCTCGGATGCGGAAAGAGCGGGATCCTCCTACGAGCAGTACTTC. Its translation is CASSLVSDAERAGSSYEQYF.

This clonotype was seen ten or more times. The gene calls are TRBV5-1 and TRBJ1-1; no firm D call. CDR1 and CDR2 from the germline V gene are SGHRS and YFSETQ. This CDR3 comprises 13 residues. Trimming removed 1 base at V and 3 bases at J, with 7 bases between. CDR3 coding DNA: TGCGCCAGCAGCTTGCGACCCTACACTGAAGCTTTCTTT. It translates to CASSLRPYTEAFF.

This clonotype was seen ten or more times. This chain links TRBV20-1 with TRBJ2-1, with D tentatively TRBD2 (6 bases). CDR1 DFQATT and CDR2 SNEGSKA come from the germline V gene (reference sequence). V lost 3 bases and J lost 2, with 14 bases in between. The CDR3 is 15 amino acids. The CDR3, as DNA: TGCAGTGCTAGGTGGGGGAGGACCCCCTACAATGAGCAGTTCTTC. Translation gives CSARWGRTPYNEQFF.

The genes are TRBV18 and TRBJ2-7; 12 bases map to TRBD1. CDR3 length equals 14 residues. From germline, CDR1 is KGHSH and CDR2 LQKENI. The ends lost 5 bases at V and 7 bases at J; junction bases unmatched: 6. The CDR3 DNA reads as TGTGCCAGCTCAGCGGGACAGGGGGCTAAGGAGCAGTACTTC. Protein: CASSAGQGAKEQYF.

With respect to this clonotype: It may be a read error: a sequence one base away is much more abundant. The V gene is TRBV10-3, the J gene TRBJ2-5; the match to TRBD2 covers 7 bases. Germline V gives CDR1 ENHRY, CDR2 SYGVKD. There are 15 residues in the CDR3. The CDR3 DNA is TGTGTCATCAGTGAGTCCTCTAGCGGACAAGAGACCCAGTACTTC. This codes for CVISESSSGQETQYF.

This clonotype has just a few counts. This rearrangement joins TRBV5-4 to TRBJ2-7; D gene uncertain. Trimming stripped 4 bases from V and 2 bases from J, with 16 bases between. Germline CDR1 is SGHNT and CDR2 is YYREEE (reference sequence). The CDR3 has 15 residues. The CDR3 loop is CASSPGPTETYEQYF. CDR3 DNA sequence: TGTGCCAGCAGCCCGGGTCCCACAGAGACCTACGAGCAGTACTTC.

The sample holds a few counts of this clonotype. This CDR3 reads CSVESGITYEQYF. DNA for the CDR3: TGCAGCGTTGAGAGCGGGATTACCTACGAGCAGTACTTC. The V gene is TRBV29-1, the J gene TRBJ2-7; 7 nucleotides line up with TRBD2. The V and J ends lost 3 bases and 2 bases, in that order; junction bases with no gene match: 4. CDR1 SQVTM and CDR2 ANQGSEA come from the germline V gene. The CDR3 loop spans 13 amino acids.

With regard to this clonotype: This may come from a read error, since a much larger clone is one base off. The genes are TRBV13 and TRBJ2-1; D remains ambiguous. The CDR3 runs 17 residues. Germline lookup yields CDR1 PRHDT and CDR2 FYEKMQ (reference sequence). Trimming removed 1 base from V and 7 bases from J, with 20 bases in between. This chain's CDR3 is CASSLAYSARWLNEQFF. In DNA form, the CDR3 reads TGTGCCAGCAGCTTAGCCTACTCAGCCCGATGGTTAAATGAGCAGTTCTTC.

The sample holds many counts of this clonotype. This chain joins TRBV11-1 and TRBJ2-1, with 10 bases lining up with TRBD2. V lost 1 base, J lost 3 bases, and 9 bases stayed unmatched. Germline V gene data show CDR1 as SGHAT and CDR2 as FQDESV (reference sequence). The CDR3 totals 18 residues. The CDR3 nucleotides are TGTGCCAGCAGCTTAGGAGGCGGACTAGCGGTTCTCTACAATGAGCAGTTCTTC. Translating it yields CASSLGGGLAVLYNEQFF.

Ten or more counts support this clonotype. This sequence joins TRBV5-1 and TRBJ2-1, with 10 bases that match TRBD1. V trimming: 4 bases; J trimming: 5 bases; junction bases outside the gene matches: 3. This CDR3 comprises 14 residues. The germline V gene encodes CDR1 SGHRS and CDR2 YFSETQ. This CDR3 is CASSVGTGDNEQFF. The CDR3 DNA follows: TGCGCCAGCAGCGTCGGGACAGGGGACAATGAGCAGTTCTTC.

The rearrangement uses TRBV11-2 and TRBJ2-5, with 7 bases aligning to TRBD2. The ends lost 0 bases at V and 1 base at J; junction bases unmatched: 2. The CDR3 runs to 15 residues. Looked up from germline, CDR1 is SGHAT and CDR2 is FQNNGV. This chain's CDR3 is CASSLEGLSQETQYF. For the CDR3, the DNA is TGTGCCAGCAGCTTAGAGGGACTATCCCAAGAGACCCAGTACTTC. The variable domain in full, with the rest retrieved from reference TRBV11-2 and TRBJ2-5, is EAGVAQSPRYKIIEKRQSVAFWCNPISGHATLYWYQQILGQGPKLLIQFQNNGVVDDSQLPKDRFSAERLKGVDSTLKIQPAKLEDSAVYLCASSLEGLSQETQYFGPGTRLLVL.

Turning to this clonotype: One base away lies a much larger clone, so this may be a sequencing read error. CDR3 protein: CGSSLGIPGKELFF. CDR3 nucleotide sequence: TGTGGCAGCAGCTTAGGTATCCCGGGAAAGGAGCTGTTTTTT. The rearrangement joins TRBV7-9 to TRBJ2-2, with D possibly being TRBD2 (5 bases). This CDR3 region has 14 residues. Germline assignment: CDR1 SEHNR and CDR2 FQNEAQ (reference sequence). Full variable domain (remainder filled in from reference TRBV7-9 and TRBJ2-2): DTGVSQNPRHKITKRGQNVTFRCDPISEHNRLYWYRQTLGQGPEFLTYFQNEAQLEKSRLLSDRFSAERPKGSFSTLEIQRTEQGDSAMYLCGSSLGIPGKELFFGEGSRLTVL.

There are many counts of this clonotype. The CDR3 sequence is CASRPDRRDTQYF. The CDR3 DNA reads TGTGCCAGCAGGCCCGACAGGCGGGATACGCAGTATTTT. J is TRBJ2-3 and V is TRBV6-1; D perhaps matches TRBD1 (6 bases). The V gene's germline CDR1 is MNHNS and CDR2 SASEGT. V dropped 6 bases and J dropped 6 bases, with 13 bases sitting between them. This CDR3 comprises 13 residues.

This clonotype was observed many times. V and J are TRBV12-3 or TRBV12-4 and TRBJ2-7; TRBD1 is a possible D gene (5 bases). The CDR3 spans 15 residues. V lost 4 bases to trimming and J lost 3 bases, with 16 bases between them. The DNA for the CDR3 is TGTGCCAGCAGTTCCGGCCAGGGTGGGGTCTACGAGCAGTACTTC. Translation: CASSSGQGGVYEQYF.

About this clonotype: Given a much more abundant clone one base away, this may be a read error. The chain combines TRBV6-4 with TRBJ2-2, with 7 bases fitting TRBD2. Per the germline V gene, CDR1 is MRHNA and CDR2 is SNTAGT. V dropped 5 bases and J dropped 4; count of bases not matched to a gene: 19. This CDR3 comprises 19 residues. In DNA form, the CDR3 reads TGTGCCAGCAGTCACAACCTCGGACTAGTCGGCCCCGGCACCGGGGAGCTGTTTTTT. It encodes CASSHNLGLVGPGTGELFF.